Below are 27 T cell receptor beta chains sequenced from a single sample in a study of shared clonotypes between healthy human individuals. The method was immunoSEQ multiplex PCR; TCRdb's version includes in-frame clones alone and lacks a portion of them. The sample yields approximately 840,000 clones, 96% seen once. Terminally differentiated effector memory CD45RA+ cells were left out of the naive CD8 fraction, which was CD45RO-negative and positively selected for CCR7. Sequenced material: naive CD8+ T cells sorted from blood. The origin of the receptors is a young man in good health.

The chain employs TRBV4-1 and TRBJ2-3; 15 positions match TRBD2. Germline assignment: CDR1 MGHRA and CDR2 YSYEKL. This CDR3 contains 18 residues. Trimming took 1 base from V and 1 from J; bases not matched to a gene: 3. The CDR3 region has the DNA TGCGCCAGCAGCCAAGGCGGACTAGCGGGAGGGGGCACAGATACGCAGTATTTT. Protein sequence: CASSQGGLAGGGTDTQYF.

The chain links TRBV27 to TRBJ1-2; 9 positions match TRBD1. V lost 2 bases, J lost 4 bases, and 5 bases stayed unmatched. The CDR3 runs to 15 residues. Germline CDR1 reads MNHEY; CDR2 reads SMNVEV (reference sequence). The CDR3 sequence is CASSLIRDRVYGYTF. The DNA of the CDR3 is TGTGCCAGCAGTTTAATCCGGGACAGGGTCTATGGCTACACCTTC.

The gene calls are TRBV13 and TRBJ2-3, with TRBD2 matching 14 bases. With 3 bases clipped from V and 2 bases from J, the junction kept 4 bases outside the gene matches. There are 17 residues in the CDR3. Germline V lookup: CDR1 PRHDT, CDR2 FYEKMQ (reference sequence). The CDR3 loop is CASSFRLAGGDTDTQYF. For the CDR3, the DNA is TGTGCCAGCAGCTTCCGACTAGCGGGAGGGGACACAGATACGCAGTATTTT.

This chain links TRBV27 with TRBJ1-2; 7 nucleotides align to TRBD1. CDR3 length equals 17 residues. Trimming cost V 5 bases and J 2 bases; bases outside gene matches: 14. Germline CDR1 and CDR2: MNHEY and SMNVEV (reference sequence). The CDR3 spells CASSTRRQGPTNYGYTF. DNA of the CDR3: TGTGCCAGCAGTACGAGACGACAGGGTCCCACAAACTATGGCTACACCTTC.

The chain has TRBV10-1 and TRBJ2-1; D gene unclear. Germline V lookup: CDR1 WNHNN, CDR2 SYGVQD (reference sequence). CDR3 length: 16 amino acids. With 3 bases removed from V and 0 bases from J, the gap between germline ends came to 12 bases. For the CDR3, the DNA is TGCGCCAGCAGTGATGGAGTTAAAGCCTCCTACAATGAGCAGTTCTTC. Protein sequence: CASSDGVKASYNEQFF.

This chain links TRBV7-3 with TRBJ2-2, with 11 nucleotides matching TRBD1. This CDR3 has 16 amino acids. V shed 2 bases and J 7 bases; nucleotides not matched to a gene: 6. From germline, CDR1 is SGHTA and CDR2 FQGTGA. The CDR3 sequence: CASSLAGQGDGGELFF. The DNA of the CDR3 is TGTGCCAGCAGCTTAGCGGGACAGGGGGATGGCGGGGAGCTGTTTTTT.

Written as DNA, the CDR3 is TGTGCCAGCAGCTGGGAGGCTAGCCGTCCCACCGGGGAGCTGTTTTTT. It encodes CASSWEASRPTGELFF. The chain joins TRBV5-5 to TRBJ2-2; maybe TRBD2 (6 bases). The V and J ends lost 3 bases and 4 bases respectively, with 16 bases between them. Germline lookup yields CDR1 SGHKS and CDR2 YYEKEE (reference sequence). There are 16 residues in the CDR3.

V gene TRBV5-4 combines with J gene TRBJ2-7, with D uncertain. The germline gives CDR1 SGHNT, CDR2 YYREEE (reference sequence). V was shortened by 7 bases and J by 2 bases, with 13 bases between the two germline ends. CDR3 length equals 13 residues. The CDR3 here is CASSAPPTYEQYF. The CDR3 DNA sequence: TGTGCCAGCTCCGCGCCTCCGACCTACGAGCAGTACTTC. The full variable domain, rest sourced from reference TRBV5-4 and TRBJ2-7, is ETGVTQSPTHLIKTRGQQVTLRCSSQSGHNTVSWYQQALGQGPQFIFQYYREEENGRGNFPPRFSGLQFPNYSSELNVNALELDDSALYLCASSAPPTYEQYFGPGTRLTVT.

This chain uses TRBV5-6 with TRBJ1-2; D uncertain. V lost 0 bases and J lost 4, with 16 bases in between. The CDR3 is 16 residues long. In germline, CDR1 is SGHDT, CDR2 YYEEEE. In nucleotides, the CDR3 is TGTGCCAGCAGCTTGGGTCTTGAGGGCCTCGGCTATGGCTACACCTTC. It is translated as CASSLGLEGLGYGYTF.

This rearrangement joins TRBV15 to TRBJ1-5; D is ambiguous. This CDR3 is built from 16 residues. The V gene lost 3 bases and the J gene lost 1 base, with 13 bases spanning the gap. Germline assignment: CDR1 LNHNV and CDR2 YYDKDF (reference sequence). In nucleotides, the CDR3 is TGTGCCACCAGCAGGGGCGTTCAGGAAAGCAATCAGCCCCAGCATTTT. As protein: CATSRGVQESNQPQHF.

The CDR3 DNA follows: TGTGCCAGCAGTCGGCTGAGCGTTTCCTACGAGCAGTACTTC. Translated, it gives CASSRLSVSYEQYF. The V call is TRBV7-9, the J call TRBJ2-7; unclear D gene. V lost 6 bases and J 1 base, leaving 13 bases between the germline ends. Looked up from germline, CDR1 is SEHNR and CDR2 is FQNEAQ (reference sequence). CDR3 length: 14 amino acids.

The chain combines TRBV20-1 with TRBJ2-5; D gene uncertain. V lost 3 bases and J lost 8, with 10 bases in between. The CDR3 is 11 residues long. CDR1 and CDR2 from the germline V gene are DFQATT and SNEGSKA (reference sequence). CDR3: CSARVTGTQYF. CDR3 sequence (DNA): TGCAGTGCTAGGGTCACCGGAACCCAGTACTTC.

The DNA of the CDR3 is TGTGCCATCACCGGAACCCCCGGAGAAATCTTCGGCTACACCTTC. This gives the protein CAITGTPGEIFGYTF. The chain joins TRBV10-3 to TRBJ1-2; unclear D gene. V lost 7 bases and J 8 bases, leaving 23 bases between the germline ends. There are 15 residues in the CDR3. The germline gives CDR1 ENHRY, CDR2 SYGVKD.

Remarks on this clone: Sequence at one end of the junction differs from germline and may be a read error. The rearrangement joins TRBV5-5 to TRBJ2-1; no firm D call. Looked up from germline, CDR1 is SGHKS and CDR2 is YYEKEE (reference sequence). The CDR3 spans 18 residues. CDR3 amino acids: CASTLKNGQGLWYNEQFF. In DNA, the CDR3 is TGTGCCAGCACCTTGAAGAACGGGCAAGGTTTGTGGTACAATGAGCAGTTCTTC. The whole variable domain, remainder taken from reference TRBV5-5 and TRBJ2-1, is DAGVTQSPTHLIKTRGQQVTLRCSPISGHKSVSWYQQVLGQGPQFIFQYYEKEERGRGNFPDRFSARQFPNYSSELNVNALLLGDSALYLCASTLKNGQGLWYNEQFFGPGTRLTVL.

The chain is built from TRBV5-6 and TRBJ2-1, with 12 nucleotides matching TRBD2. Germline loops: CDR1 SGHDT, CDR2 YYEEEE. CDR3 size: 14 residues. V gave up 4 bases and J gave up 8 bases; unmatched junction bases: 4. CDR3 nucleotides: TGTGCCAGCAGCGGTGGACTAGCGGGATATGAGCAGTTCTTC. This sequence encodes CASSGGLAGYEQFF.

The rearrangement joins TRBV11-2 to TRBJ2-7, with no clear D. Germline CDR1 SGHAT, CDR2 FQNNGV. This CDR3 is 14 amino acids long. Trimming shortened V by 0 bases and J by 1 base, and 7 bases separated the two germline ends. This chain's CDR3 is CASSLEVGSYEQYF. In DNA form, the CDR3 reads TGTGCCAGCAGCTTAGAGGTAGGGTCCTACGAGCAGTACTTC.

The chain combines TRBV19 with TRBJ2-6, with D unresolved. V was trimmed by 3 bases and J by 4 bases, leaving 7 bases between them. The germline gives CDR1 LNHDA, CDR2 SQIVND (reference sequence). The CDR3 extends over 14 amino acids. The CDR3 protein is CASSIAPGANVLTF. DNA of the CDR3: TGTGCCAGTAGTATCGCGCCCGGGGCCAACGTCCTGACTTTC.

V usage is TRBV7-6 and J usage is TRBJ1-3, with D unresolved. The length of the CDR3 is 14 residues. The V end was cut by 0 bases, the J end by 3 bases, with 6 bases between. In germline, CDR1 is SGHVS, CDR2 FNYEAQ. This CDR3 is CASSLAGVGNTIYF. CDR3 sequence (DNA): TGTGCCAGCAGCTTAGCGGGAGTTGGAAACACCATATATTTT.

The DNA for the CDR3 is TGTGCCAGCAGTGGGGGCTACGAGCAGTACTTC. Encoded protein: CASSGGYEQYF. V is TRBV27 and J is TRBJ2-7; D possibly matches TRBD1 or TRBD2 (5 bases each). The CDR3 runs to 11 residues. From germline, CDR1 is MNHEY and CDR2 SMNVEV (reference sequence). Trimming removed 5 bases from V and 3 bases from J, with 5 bases in between.

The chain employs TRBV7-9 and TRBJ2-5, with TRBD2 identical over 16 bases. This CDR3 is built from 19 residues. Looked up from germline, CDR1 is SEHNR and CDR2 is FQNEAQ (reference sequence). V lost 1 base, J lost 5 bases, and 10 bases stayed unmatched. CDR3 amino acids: CASSLGGLAGGPAGETQYF. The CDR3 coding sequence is TGTGCCAGCAGCTTAGGGGGACTAGCGGGAGGGCCTGCCGGTGAGACCCAGTACTTC.

The CDR3 loop is CASPPDEGRYEQYF. In nucleotides, the CDR3 is TGTGCCAGCCCCCCTGATGAGGGTCGGTACGAGCAGTACTTC. The chain employs TRBV21-1 and TRBJ2-7; the listed D gene, TRBD2, was not tested against the DNA. TRBV21-1 constitutes a pseudogene. CDR3 length: 14 amino acids.

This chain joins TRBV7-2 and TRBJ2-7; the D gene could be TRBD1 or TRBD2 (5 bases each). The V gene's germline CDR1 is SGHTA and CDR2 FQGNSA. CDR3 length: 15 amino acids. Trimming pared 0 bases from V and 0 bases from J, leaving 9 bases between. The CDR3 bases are TGTGCCAGCAGCTTAGCTGGGACGGGCTCCTACGAGCAGTACTTC. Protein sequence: CASSLAGTGSYEQYF.

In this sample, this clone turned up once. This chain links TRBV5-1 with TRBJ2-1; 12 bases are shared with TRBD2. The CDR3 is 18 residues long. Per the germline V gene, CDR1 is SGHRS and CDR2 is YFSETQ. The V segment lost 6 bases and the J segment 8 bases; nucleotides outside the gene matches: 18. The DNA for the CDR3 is TGCGCCAGCATTATTGGACCAGCGACTAGCGGGAGAGGAGATGAGCAGTTCTTC. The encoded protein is CASIIGPATSGRGDEQFF.

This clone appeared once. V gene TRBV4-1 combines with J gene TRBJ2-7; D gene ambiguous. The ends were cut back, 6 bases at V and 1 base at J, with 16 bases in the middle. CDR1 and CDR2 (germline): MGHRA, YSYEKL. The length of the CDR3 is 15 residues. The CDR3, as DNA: TGCGCCAGCAGGCCCACTGTGATGGATTCCTACGAGCAGTACTTC. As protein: CASRPTVMDSYEQYF.

CDR3 sequence: CASSQGATEAFF. The CDR3 coding sequence is TGCGCCAGCAGCCAAGGGGCTACTGAAGCTTTCTTT. The V gene is TRBV4-3, the J gene TRBJ1-1; D ambiguous. The CDR3 sequence is 12 residues long. Germline loops: CDR1 LGHNA, CDR2 YSLEER. V was trimmed by 1 base and J by 5 bases, leaving 5 bases between them.

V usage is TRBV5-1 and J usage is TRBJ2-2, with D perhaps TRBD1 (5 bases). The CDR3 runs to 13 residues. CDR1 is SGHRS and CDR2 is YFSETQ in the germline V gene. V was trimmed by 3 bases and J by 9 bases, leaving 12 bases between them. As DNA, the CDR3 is TGCGCCAGCAGCTCTGACAGCTTCTGGGAGCTGTTTTTT. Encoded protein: CASSSDSFWELFF. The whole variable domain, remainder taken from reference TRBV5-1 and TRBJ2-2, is KAGVTQTPRYLIKTRGQQVTLSCSPISGHRSVSWYQQTPGQGLQFLFEYFSETQRNKGNFPGRFSGRQFSNSRSEMNVSTLELGDSALYLCASSSDSFWELFFGEGSRLTVL.

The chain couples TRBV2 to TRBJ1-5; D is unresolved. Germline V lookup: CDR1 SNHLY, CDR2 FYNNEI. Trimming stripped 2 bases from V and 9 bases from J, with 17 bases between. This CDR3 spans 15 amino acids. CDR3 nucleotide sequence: TGTGCCAGCAGTGAATCGAGGGTCGGAGGGTCGCCCCAGCATTTT. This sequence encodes CASSESRVGGSPQHF.